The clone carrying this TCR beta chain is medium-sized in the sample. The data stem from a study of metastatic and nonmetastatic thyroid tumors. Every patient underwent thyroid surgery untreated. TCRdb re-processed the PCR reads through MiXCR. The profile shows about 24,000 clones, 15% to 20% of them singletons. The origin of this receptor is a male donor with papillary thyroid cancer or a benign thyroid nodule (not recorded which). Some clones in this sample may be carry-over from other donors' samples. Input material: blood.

For the CDR3, the DNA is TGTGCCAGCAGTGCTGACTATAATTCACCCCTCCACTTT. This translates into CASSADYNSPLHF. This chain connects TRBV2 to TRBJ1-6, with D unresolved. There are 13 residues in the CDR3. The germline CDR1 and CDR2 sequences are SNHLY and FYNNEI. V shed 4 bases and J shed 3 bases, with 4 bases lying between them. Full variable domain (remainder filled in from reference TRBV2 and TRBJ1-6): EPEVTQTPSHQVTQMGQEVILRCVPISNHLYFYWYRQILGQKVEFLVSFYNNEISEKSEIFDDQFSVERPDGSNFTLKIRSTKLEDSAMYFCASSADYNSPLHFGNGTRLTVT.